The sequence of this T cell receptor (beta chain) was determined in a study of cytomegalovirus exposure and HLA in healthy donors. Study as a whole: It was reported in a later analysis that the same platform had been used for the 120 or so validation repertoires as for the approximately 700 first-cohort repertoires.

In its sample, this clone was seen a few times. Antigen specificity is unknown. The germline gives CDR1 SGHTA, CDR2 FQGNSA. The V gene end was trimmed by 5 bases and the J gene end by 5 bases; junction bases not matched to a gene: 1. The CDR3 is made up of 12 amino acids. The protocol was immunoSEQ multiplex PCR, while the TCRdb copy is restricted to in-frame clones and leaves out a portion. The table records around 150,000 clones, around 88% of them present only once. Overall study findings and caveats: In vitro confirmation showed a few CMV-associated chains to be CMV antigen specific.

The sequence came from a woman between 18 and 29 years old in good health and CMV-seropositive. Sequenced material: PBMCs. V is TRBV7-2 and J is TRBJ1-2; 8 bases line up with TRBD1. The CDR3 coding sequence is TGTGCCAGCAGCCGGACAGGGTATGGCTACACCTTC. Protein: CASSRTGYGYTF.